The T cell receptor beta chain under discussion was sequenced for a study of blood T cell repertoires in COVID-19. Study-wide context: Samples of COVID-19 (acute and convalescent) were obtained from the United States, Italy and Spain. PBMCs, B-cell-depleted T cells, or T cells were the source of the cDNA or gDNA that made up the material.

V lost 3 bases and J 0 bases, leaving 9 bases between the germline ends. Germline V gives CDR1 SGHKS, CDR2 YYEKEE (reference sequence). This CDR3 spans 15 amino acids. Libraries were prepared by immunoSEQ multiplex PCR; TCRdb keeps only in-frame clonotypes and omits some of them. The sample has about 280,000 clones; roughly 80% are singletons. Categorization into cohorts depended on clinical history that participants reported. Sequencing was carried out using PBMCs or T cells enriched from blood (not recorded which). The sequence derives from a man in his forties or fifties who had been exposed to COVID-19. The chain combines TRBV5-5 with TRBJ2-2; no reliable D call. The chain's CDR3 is CASSSGYTNTGELFF. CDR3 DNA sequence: TGTGCCAGCAGCTCCGGGTATACGAACACCGGGGAGCTGTTTTTT.